One sample yielded the 27 T cell receptor beta chains listed below, sequenced in a study of cytomegalovirus exposure and HLA in healthy donors. Only in-frame clones appear in the TCRdb table, and some are missing; sequencing was by immunoSEQ multiplex PCR. The data show 50,000 or so clones, with roughly 94% seen just once and approximately 2.5% held by the top ten. Sequences were obtained from PBMCs. These receptors were taken from a man aged 18 to 30 in good health and CMV-seronegative.

The V gene is TRBV18, the J gene TRBJ1-4; D unclear. The V gene's germline CDR1 is KGHSH and CDR2 LQKENI. V dropped 4 bases and J dropped 8 bases, with 11 bases sitting between them. The CDR3 has 13 residues. For the CDR3, the DNA is TGTGCCAGCTCACGCAGCCGAGGGGAAAAACTGTTTTTT. Protein product: CASSRSRGEKLFF.

The CDR3 is CASRKQVSGNTIYF. The CDR3 nucleotides are TGTGCCAGTAGAAAACAGGTCTCTGGAAACACCATATATTTT. V is TRBV19 and J is TRBJ1-3; tentative D call: TRBD1 (5 bases). The CDR3 is made up of 14 amino acids. Germline V lookup: CDR1 LNHDA, CDR2 SQIVND (reference sequence). Trimming took 6 bases from V and 0 from J, leaving 9 bases between them.

The chain joins TRBV10-1 to TRBJ1-2, with D possibly being TRBD1 (5 bases). The V end was cut by 0 bases, the J end by 7 bases, with 9 bases between. The CDR3 covers 13 residues. Germline V CDR1 and CDR2: WNHNN, SYGVQD (reference sequence). CDR3 amino acids: CASSESGGLGYTF. In nucleotides, the CDR3 is TGCGCCAGCAGTGAGTCGGGGGGTCTTGGCTACACCTTC.

V is TRBV19 and J is TRBJ2-3, with D possibly being TRBD1 (5 bases). There are 11 residues in the CDR3. The germline gives CDR1 LNHDA, CDR2 SQIVND (reference sequence). The ends were cut back, 9 bases at V and 5 bases at J, with 9 bases in the middle. CDR3 sequence reads: CASLTEDTQYF. The CDR3 DNA reads TGTGCCAGCCTGACAGAAGATACGCAGTATTTT.

The chain recombines TRBV27 with TRBJ2-7; TRBD2 aligns across 7 bases. V gave up 6 bases and J gave up 1 base; unmatched junction bases: 15. The germline gives CDR1 MNHEY, CDR2 SMNVEV (reference sequence). The CDR3 is 17 amino acids. The CDR3 spells CASSPYGLDTRSYEQYF. CDR3 nucleotides: TGTGCCAGCAGCCCCTACGGACTAGATACAAGGTCCTACGAGCAGTACTTC.

The J gene is TRBJ2-3, the V gene TRBV12-2; TRBD2, the table's D call, lacks a check against the DNA. TRBV12-2 is classified as a pseudogene. The CDR3 sequence is 16 residues long. CDR3 nucleotide sequence: TGTGCAAGTCGCTTAGGACTAGCGGGAGTTTCAGATACGCAGTATTTT. It specifies CASRLGLAGVSDTQYF.

The gene calls are TRBV28 and TRBJ2-7, with 11 bases that match TRBD2. Germline CDR1 reads MDHEN; CDR2 reads SYDVKM. The CDR3 consists of 18 residues. With V trimmed by 3 bases and J by 5 bases, 15 bases remained unmatched. CDR3 loop: CASSFALGTSGRNHEQYF. CDR3 in DNA: TGTGCCAGCAGTTTTGCTTTAGGAACTAGCGGGAGAAACCACGAGCAGTACTTC.

There are a few counts of this clone. This chain connects TRBV5-1 to TRBJ2-7, with D possibly being TRBD1 (5 bases). Germline values: CDR1 SGHRS, CDR2 YFSETQ. This CDR3 has 15 residues. V lost 0 bases to trimming and J lost 1 base, with 11 bases between them. Written as DNA, the CDR3 is TGCGCCAGCAGCTTGGAGCGTTCAGGGTCCTACGAGCAGTACTTC. It codes for CASSLERSGSYEQYF.

The J gene is TRBJ1-2, the V gene TRBV27, with D perhaps matching TRBD1 (5 bases). The ends were cut back, 2 bases at V and 4 bases at J, with 14 bases in the middle. In germline, CDR1 is MNHEY, CDR2 SMNVEV (reference sequence). The CDR3 runs 15 residues. CDR3 in amino acids: CASSLGRGGGYGYTF. The DNA for the CDR3 is TGTGCCAGCAGTTTAGGCAGAGGCGGGGGCTATGGCTACACCTTC.

The V call is TRBV10-2, the J call TRBJ2-3; perhaps TRBD1 as D (5 bases). V was pared by 2 bases and J by 0 bases, with 12 bases between. This CDR3 has 16 residues. Per the germline V gene, CDR1 is WSHSY and CDR2 is SAAADI. The chain's CDR3 is CASSEVTVSSTDTQYF. The CDR3 DNA reads TGCGCCAGCAGTGAGGTGACAGTTTCTAGCACAGATACGCAGTATTTT.

The chain couples TRBV5-1 to TRBJ2-3; 7 positions agree with TRBD2. This CDR3 is 16 amino acids long. Trimming removed 5 bases from V and 0 bases from J; junction bases left unmatched: 9. Germline-derived CDR1 and CDR2 are SGHRS and YFSETQ. CDR3 in amino acids: CASRRAGTSSTDTQYF. The CDR3 DNA is TGCGCCAGCAGGAGAGCGGGGACTTCTAGCACAGATACGCAGTATTTT. The variable domain in full, with the rest retrieved from reference TRBV5-1 and TRBJ2-3, is KAGVTQTPRYLIKTRGQQVTLSCSPISGHRSVSWYQQTPGQGLQFLFEYFSETQRNKGNFPGRFSGRQFSNSRSEMNVSTLELGDSALYLCASRRAGTSSTDTQYFGPGTRLTVL.

V usage is TRBV5-1 and J usage is TRBJ2-1; the D gene is possibly TRBD1 (5 bases). Per the germline V gene, CDR1 is SGHRS and CDR2 is YFSETQ. This CDR3 spans 14 amino acids. V was shortened by 1 base and J by 3 bases, with 8 bases between the two germline ends. The CDR3 DNA follows: TGCGCCAGCAGCTTGCTAGGGGACTACAATGAGCAGTTCTTC. Encoded protein: CASSLLGDYNEQFF.

The chain joins TRBV6-5 to TRBJ1-2; 11 bases line up with TRBD1. Germline values: CDR1 MNHEY, CDR2 SVGAGI. With V trimmed by 6 bases and J by 2 bases, 5 bases remained unmatched. The CDR3 runs 15 residues. The chain's CDR3 is CASSPGTGGNYGYTF. As DNA, the CDR3 is TGTGCCAGCAGCCCCGGGACAGGGGGGAACTATGGCTACACCTTC.

The chain carries TRBV7-9 and TRBJ1-1; 11 positions agree with TRBD1. Germline V CDR1 and CDR2: SEHNR, FQNEAQ (reference sequence). Unmatched junction bases numbered 3, after V lost 4 bases and J lost 5 bases. The CDR3 is 14 amino acids. The CDR3 protein is CASSSRDRGTEAFF. Written as DNA, the CDR3 is TGTGCCAGCAGCTCCAGGGACAGGGGGACTGAAGCTTTCTTT.

The chain uses TRBV4-2 and TRBJ2-1; TRBD2 agrees at 14 bases. The CDR3 is made up of 17 amino acids. The J segment lost 9 bases and the V segment lost 1 base, leaving 8 bases of the junction unmatched. Germline assignment: CDR1 LGHNA and CDR2 YNFKEQ. The CDR3 here is CASSQAGTSGRRGEQFF. As DNA, the CDR3 is TGTGCCAGCAGCCAAGCCGGGACTAGCGGGAGAAGGGGTGAGCAGTTCTTC.

This sequence joins TRBV4-1 and TRBJ2-1; D gene unclear. Germline CDR1 is MGHRA and CDR2 is YSYEKL. The CDR3 extends over 15 amino acids. Trimming left V 0 bases short and J 6 bases short, with 12 bases between. The DNA for the CDR3 is TGCGCCAGCAGCCAAGAATCTAGTCCCGGCAATGAGCAGTTCTTC. Protein: CASSQESSPGNEQFF.

The chain recombines TRBV6-1 with TRBJ1-2, with D possibly being TRBD1 (6 bases). Germline CDR1 is MNHNS and CDR2 is SASEGT. The CDR3 contains 17 residues. V lost 0 bases and J lost 3, with 17 bases in between. CDR3 nucleotides: TGTGCCAGCAGTGAAGCGTCTCCGGTACAGGGCCACTATGGCTACACCTTC. It specifies CASSEASPVQGHYGYTF.

This rearrangement joins TRBV19 to TRBJ1-2, with D unresolved. The CDR3 runs to 15 residues. Trimming took 5 bases from V and 0 from J, leaving 13 bases between them. CDR1 LNHDA and CDR2 SQIVND come from the germline V gene (reference sequence). The CDR3 reads CASSLSSNSNYGYTF. The CDR3 DNA sequence: TGTGCCAGTAGTCTCTCATCGAACTCTAACTATGGCTACACCTTC.

The genes are TRBV11-3 and TRBJ1-1, with no clear D. The CDR3 totals 13 residues. Between the trimmed V and J ends, which lost 4 bases and 5 bases, there was a span of 11 bases. Germline values: CDR1 SGHNT, CDR2 YENEEA. CDR3 loop: CASSSREATEAFF. The CDR3, as DNA: TGTGCCAGCAGCTCCCGGGAGGCTACTGAAGCTTTCTTT.

The chain couples TRBV7-9 to TRBJ2-2; possibly TRBD2 for D (6 bases). Germline CDR1 and CDR2: SEHNR and FQNEAQ (reference sequence). The CDR3 sequence is 15 residues long. Trimming pared 1 base from V and 7 bases from J, leaving 13 bases between. The CDR3 coding sequence is TGTGCCAGCAGCTTAGGGTCACTAGCCGGCGGGGAGCTGTTTTTT. Its protein product is CASSLGSLAGGELFF. Full variable domain (remainder filled in from reference TRBV7-9 and TRBJ2-2): DTGVSQNPRHKITKRGQNVTFRCDPISEHNRLYWYRQTLGQGPEFLTYFQNEAQLEKSRLLSDRFSAERPKGSFSTLEIQRTEQGDSAMYLCASSLGSLAGGELFFGEGSRLTVL.

V and J are TRBV27 and TRBJ2-3, with 8 bases that match TRBD2. With V trimmed by 2 bases and J by 3 bases, 4 bases remained unmatched. There are 15 residues in the CDR3. CDR1 is MNHEY and CDR2 is SMNVEV in the germline V gene (reference sequence). In DNA, the CDR3 is TGTGCCAGCAGTTTAACGGGAGGGAGGACAGATACGCAGTATTTT. Translation gives CASSLTGGRTDTQYF.

The chain has TRBV5-6 and TRBJ1-1; unclear D gene. In germline, CDR1 is SGHDT, CDR2 YYEEEE. Deletions cut 0 bases from V and 3 bases from J, with 12 bases between. CDR3 length: 15 residues. CDR3 in DNA: TGTGCCAGCAGCTTGGGTGGAGGGAGGTACACTGAAGCTTTCTTT. It yields the protein CASSLGGGRYTEAFF.

V is TRBV5-1 and J is TRBJ1-1, with a possible D match to TRBD1 (6 bases). The CDR3 runs to 14 residues. V lost 4 bases and J 7 bases, leaving 17 bases between the germline ends. Germline loops: CDR1 SGHRS, CDR2 YFSETQ. The CDR3 nucleotides are TGCGCCAGCAGCCTCAGGGGTCGGGACGGTGAAGCTTTCTTT. This sequence encodes CASSLRGRDGEAFF.

The chain links TRBV25-1 to TRBJ1-2; TRBD1 agrees at 10 bases. The germline CDR1 and CDR2 sequences are MGHDK and SYGVNS. This CDR3 region has 15 residues. V was pared by 3 bases and J by 6 bases, with 7 bases of the junction left unmatched. CDR3 sequence: CASSDPGTGVDGYTF. The DNA of the CDR3 is TGTGCCAGCAGTGACCCTGGGACAGGGGTAGATGGCTACACCTTC.

The chain has TRBV5-4 and TRBJ2-1; weak D call: TRBD1 (6 bases). CDR1 is SGHNT, CDR2 YYREEE, per germline (reference sequence). V shed 5 bases and J shed 5 bases, with 14 bases lying between them. The CDR3 covers 14 residues. CDR3 in DNA: TGTGCCAGCAGTCAGACAGGTCTCAACAATGAGCAGTTCTTC. It specifies CASSQTGLNNEQFF.

The table lists this clone with a count of one. The chain has TRBV28 and TRBJ2-1; 10 bases align to TRBD1. The CDR3 covers 16 residues. V dropped 5 bases and J dropped 3; count of bases not matched to a gene: 7. Germline CDR1 reads MDHEN; CDR2 reads SYDVKM. This chain's CDR3 is CASSPWTGGLYNEQFF. The CDR3 DNA is TGTGCCAGCAGTCCGTGGACAGGGGGTCTCTACAATGAGCAGTTCTTC.

V and J are TRBV30 and TRBJ2-5, with D possibly being TRBD2 (6 bases). The CDR3 is 14 amino acids. Between the trimmed V and J ends, which lost 0 bases and 5 bases, there was a span of 13 bases. The V gene's germline CDR1 is GTSNPN and CDR2 SVGIG (reference sequence). CDR3 coding DNA: TGTGCCTGGAGTGTAATGCGGGGAGGCGAGACCCAGTACTTC. Its protein product is CAWSVMRGGETQYF. Full variable domain (rest looked up from reference TRBV30 and TRBJ2-5): SQTIHQWPATLVQPVGSPLSLECTVEGTSNPNLYWYRQAAGRGLQLLFYSVGIGQISSEVPQNLSASRPQDRQFILSSKKLLLSDSGFYLCAWSVMRGGETQYFGPGTRLLVL.